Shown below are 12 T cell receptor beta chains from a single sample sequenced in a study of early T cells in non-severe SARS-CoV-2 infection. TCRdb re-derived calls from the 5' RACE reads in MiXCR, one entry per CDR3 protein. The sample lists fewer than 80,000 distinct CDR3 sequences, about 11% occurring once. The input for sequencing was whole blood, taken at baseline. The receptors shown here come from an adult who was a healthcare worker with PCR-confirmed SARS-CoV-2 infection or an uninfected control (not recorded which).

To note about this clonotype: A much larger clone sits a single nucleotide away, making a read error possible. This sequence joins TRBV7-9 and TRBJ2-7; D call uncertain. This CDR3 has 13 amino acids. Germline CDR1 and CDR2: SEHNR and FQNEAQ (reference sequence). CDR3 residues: CASSPEAVYELYF. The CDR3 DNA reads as TGTGCCAGCAGCCCCGAGGCGGTGTACGAGCTGTACTTC.

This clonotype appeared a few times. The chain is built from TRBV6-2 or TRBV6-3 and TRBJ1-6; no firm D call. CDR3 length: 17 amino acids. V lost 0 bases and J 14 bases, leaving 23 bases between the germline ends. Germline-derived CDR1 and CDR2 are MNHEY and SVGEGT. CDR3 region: CASSYSVVSLGLLTLHF. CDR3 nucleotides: TGTGCCAGCAGTTACTCTGTGGTCAGCCTAGGCCTTTTGACCCTCCACTTT.

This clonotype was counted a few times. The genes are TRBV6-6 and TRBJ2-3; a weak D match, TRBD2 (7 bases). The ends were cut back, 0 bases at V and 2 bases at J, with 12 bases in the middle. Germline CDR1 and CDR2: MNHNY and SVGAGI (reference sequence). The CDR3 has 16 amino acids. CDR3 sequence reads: CASSYSGGLLTDTQYF. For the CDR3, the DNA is TGTGCCAGCAGTTACTCGGGGGGGCTGCTCACAGATACGCAGTATTTT.

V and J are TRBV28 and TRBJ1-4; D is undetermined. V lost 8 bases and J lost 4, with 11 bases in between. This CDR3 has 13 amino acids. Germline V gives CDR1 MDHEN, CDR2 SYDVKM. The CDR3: CASLRGNNEKLFF. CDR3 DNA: TGTGCCAGCCTACGAGGAAATAATGAAAAACTGTTTTTT.

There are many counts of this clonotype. For the CDR3, the DNA is TGTGCCAGTAGTAGTGACAGGGCTGGGAACACCGGGGAGCTGTTTTTT. It codes for CASSSDRAGNTGELFF. The chain carries TRBV19 and TRBJ2-2; 7 bases are a match to TRBD1. V was clipped by 4 bases and J by 1 base; unmatched bases: 6. The CDR3 covers 16 residues. The germline CDR1 and CDR2 sequences are LNHDA and SQIVND (reference sequence).

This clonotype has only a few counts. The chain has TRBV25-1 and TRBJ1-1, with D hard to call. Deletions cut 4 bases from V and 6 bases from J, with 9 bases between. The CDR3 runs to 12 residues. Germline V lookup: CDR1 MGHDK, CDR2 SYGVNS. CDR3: CASSVGFAEAFF. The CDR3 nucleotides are TGTGCCAGCAGTGTGGGGTTCGCTGAAGCTTTCTTT.

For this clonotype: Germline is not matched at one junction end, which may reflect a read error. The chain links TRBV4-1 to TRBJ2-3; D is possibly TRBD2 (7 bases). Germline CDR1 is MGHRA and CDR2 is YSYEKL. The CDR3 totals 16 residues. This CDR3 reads CASGQDRGGASDTQYF. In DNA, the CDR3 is TGCGCCAGCGGCCAAGATCGTGGGGGGGCCTCCGATACGCAGTATTTT.

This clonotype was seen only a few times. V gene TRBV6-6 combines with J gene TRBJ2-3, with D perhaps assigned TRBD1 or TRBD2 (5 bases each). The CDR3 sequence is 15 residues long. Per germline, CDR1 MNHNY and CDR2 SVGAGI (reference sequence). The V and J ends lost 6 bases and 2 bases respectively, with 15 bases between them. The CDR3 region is CASRFTGDLTDTQYF. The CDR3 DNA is TGTGCCAGCAGGTTCACCGGGGACCTCACAGATACGCAGTATTTT.

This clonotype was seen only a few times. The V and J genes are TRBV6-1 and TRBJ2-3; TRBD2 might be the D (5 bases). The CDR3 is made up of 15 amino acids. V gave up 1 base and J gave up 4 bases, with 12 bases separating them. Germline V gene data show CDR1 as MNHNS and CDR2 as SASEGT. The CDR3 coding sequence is TGTGCCAGCAGTGAAGGGAACCGGGGTGCAGATACGCAGTATTTT. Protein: CASSEGNRGADTQYF.

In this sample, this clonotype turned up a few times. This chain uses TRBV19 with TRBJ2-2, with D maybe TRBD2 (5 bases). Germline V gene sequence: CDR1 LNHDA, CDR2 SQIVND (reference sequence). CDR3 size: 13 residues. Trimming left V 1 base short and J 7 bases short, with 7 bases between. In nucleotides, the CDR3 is TGTGCCAGTAGTATAGTCGCGGGCGGGGAGCTGTTTTTT. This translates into CASSIVAGGELFF. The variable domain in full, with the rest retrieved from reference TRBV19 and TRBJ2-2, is DGGITQSPKYLFRKEGQNVTLSCEQNLNHDAMYWYRQDPGQGLRLIYYSQIVNDFQKGDIAEGYSVSREKKESFPLTVTSAQKNPTAFYLCASSIVAGGELFFGEGSRLTVL.

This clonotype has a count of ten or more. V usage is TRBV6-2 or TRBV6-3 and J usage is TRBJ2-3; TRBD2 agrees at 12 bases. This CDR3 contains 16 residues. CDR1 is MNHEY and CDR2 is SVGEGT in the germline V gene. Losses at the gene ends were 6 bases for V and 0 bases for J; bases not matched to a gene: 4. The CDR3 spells CASSRLAGGSTDTQYF. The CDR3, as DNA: TGTGCCAGCAGCCGTCTAGCGGGGGGGAGCACAGATACGCAGTATTTT.

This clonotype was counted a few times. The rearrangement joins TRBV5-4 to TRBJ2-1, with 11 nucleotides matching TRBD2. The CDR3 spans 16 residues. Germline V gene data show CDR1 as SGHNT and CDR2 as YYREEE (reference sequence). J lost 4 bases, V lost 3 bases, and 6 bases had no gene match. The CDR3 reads CASSSWGLAAYNEQFF. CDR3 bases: TGTGCCAGCAGCTCGTGGGGACTAGCGGCTTACAATGAGCAGTTCTTC.